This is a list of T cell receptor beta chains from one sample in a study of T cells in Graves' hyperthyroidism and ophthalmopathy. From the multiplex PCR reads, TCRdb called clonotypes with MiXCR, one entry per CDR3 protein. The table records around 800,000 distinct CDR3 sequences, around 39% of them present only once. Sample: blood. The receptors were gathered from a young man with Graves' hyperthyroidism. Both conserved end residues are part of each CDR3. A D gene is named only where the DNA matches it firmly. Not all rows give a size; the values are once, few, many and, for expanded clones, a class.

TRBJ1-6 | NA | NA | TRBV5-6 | TGTGCCAGCAGCTTGGCCGCGGGAGCCCATAATTCACCCCTCCACTTT | CASSLAAGAHNSPLHF
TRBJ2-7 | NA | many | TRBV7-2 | TGCGCCAGCAGCTCCGGACAGTACGAGCAGTACTTC | CASSSGQYEQYF
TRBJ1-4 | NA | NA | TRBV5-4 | TGTGCCAGCAGCTGGAGGTCGACTAATGAAAAACTGTTTTTT | CASSWRSTNEKLFF
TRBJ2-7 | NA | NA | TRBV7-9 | TGTGCCACCAGCCCAACAGGGATTTCCTACGAGCAGTACTTC | CATSPTGISYEQYF
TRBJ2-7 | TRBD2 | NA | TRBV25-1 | TGTGCCAGCAGTGAATATGCGGGGGGCGGCGAGCAGTACTTC | CASSEYAGGGEQYF
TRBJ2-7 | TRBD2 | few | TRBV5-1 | TGCGCCAGCAGTCCACCGGGGGGAGGATACGAGCAGTACTTC | CASSPPGGGYEQYF
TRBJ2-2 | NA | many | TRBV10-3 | TGTGCCATCAGTGACGGGGGGCGCGACACCGGGGAGCTGTTTTTT | CAISDGGRDTGELFF
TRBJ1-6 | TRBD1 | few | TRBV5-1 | TGCGCCAGCAGCAACCCGGACAGGGATTCACCCCTCCACTTT | CASSNPDRDSPLHF
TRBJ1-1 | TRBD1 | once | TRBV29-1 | TGCAGCGTTACACAGGGGAAGACTGAAGCTTTCTTT | CSVTQGKTEAFF
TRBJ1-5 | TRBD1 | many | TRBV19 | TGTGCCAGTAGTGCAACCGGGACAGGGTATCAGCCCCAGCATTTT | CASSATGTGYQPQHF
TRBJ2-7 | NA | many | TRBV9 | TGTGCCAGCAGCCTCCGGGACGGAGTCTACGAGCAGTACTTC | CASSLRDGVYEQYF
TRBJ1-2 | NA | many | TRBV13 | TGTGCCAGCAGCGCGGAGGGACGGAACTATGGCTACACCTTC | CASSAEGRNYGYTF
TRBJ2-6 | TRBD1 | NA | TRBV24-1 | TGTGCCACCAGTGATTCCGGGACAGGGACAAACTCTGGGGCCAACGTCCTGACTTTC | CATSDSGTGTNSGANVLTF
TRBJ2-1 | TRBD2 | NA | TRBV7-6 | TGTGCCAGCAGCTCGTCGGGGGGGAGCTACAATGAGCAGTTCTTC | CASSSSGGSYNEQFF
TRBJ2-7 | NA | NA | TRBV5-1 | TGCGCCAGCAGCTTGGATCCCGGGGCCTCCTACGAGCAGTACTTC | CASSLDPGASYEQYF
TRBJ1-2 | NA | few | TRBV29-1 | TGCAGCGTTGAAGTCTGGGGGGCGGGTGGCTACACCTTC | CSVEVWGAGGYTF
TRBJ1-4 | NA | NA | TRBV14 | TGTGCCAGCAGCCAAGGGAGGGGCTCGAGAGAAAAACTGTTTTTT | CASSQGRGSREKLFF
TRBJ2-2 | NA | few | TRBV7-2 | TGTGCCAGCAGCTCAATTCGGGGCGGGGAGCTGTTTTTT | CASSSIRGGELFF
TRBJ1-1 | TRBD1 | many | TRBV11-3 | TGTGCCAGCAGCTCTATGGGAGGGGGCTGGAACACTGAAGCTTTCTTT | CASSSMGGGWNTEAFF
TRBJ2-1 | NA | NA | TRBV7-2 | TGTGCCAGCAGCTTAGCAGGACAGCACAATGAGCAGTTCTTC | CASSLAGQHNEQFF
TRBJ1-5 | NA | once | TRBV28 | TGTGCCTCGACCAGGCCCCTGGGCAATCAGCCCCAGCATTTT | CASTRPLGNQPQHF
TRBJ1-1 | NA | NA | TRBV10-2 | TGCGCCAGCAGATTGGGGATAGGTAGCACTGAAGCTTTCTTT | CASRLGIGSTEAFF
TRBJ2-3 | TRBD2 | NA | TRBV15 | TGTGCCACCAGCAAAAGCGGGGGAGCCTTAGATACGCAGTATTTT | CATSKSGGALDTQYF
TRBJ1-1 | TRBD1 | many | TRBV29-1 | TGCAGCGTCACAACAGGGGGCCGGGGTGAAGCTTTCTTT | CSVTTGGRGEAFF
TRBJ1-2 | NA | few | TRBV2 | TGTGCCAGCGGGGTGATCTCCTATGGCTACACCTTC | CASGVISYGYTF
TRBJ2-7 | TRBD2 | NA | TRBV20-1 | TGCAGTGCTACACCCACTAGCGGGAGAGGTTACGAGCAGTACTTC | CSATPTSGRGYEQYF
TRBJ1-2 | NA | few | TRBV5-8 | TGTGCCAGCAGCCGGCCCCCAGCGGAGCGCTACACCTTC | CASSRPPAERYTF
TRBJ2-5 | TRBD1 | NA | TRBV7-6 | TGTGCCGGCAGCCCGGGGACAGGACAAGAGACCCAGTACTTC | CAGSPGTGQETQYF
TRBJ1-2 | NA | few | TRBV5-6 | TGTGCCAGCACCCCGGGGGCGGACAAATCTTATGGCTACACCTTC | CASTPGADKSYGYTF
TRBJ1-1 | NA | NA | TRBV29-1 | TGCAGCGGCACAGGTACGGACACTGAAGCTTTCTTT | CSGTGTDTEAFF
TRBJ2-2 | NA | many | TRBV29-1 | TGCAGCGTTGACGAGGGGAACACCGGGGAGCTGTTTTTT | CSVDEGNTGELFF
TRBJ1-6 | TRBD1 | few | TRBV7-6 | TGTGCCAGCAGTAGTAGACGACGCGGGACAGGGGGGGATTCACCCCTCCACTTT | CASSSRRRGTGGDSPLHF
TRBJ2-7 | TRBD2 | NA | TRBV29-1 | TGCAGCGTTGAAGGGGGGGGGGTGAGGAGACTCTCCTACGAGCAGTACTTC | CSVEGGGVRRLSYEQYF
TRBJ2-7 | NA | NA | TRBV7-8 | TGTGCCAGCAGCTGGACGGTGAGCTCCTACGAGCAGTACTTC | CASSWTVSSYEQYF
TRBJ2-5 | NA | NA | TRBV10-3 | TGTGCCATCAGTGATGACGGGACCCAGTACTTC | CAISDDGTQYF
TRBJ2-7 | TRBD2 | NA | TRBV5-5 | TGTGCCAGCAGCCGTTTAGCGGGGCTATCCTACGAGCAGTACTTC | CASSRLAGLSYEQYF
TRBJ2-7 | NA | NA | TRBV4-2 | TGTGCCAGCAGCCGGGCCCCCTACGAGCAGTACTTC | CASSRAPYEQYF
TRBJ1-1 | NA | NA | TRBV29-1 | TGCAGCGGGGCTCGGAACACTGAAGCTTTCTTT | CSGARNTEAFF
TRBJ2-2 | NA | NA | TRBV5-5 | TGTGCCAGCAGCTTGGAATGGGCGGAGAACTACGAGCTGTTTTTT | CASSLEWAENYELFF
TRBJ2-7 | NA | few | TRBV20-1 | TGCAGTGCTAGTAAAGGGACCCCCGTTGACGAGCAGTACTTC | CSASKGTPVDEQYF
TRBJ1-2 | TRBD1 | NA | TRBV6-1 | TGTGCCAGCACCACCGACAGGGGGGGAGACTATGGCTACACCTTC | CASTTDRGGDYGYTF
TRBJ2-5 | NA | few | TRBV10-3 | TGTGCCAGCAGTTCCCGACGGGTACAAGAGACCCAGTACTTC | CASSSRRVQETQYF